One sample yielded the 8 T cell receptor beta chains listed below, sequenced in a study of cytomegalovirus exposure and HLA in healthy donors. PCR used 60 Vbeta primers and 13 Jbeta primers. Profiled with immunoSEQ multiplex PCR; TCRdb holds only in-frame clones, not every one. Here the sample spans 200,000 to 250,000 clones, roughly 84% being singletons. Sequencing was done on a sample of PBMCs. The source is a human donor in good health.

V gene TRBV5-6 combines with J gene TRBJ2-7; 9 nucleotides agree with TRBD1. Trimming at V came to 3 bases and at J to 5 bases, leaving 6 bases not matched to a gene. Per the germline V gene, CDR1 is SGHDT and CDR2 is YYEEEE. This CDR3 comprises 14 residues. CDR3 DNA sequence: TGTGCCAGCAGCTCCGGGGACAGGGTTAACGAGCAGTACTTC. It translates to CASSSGDRVNEQYF.

CDR3 protein: CAISRDSNTEAFF. As DNA, the CDR3 is TGTGCCATCAGCCGGGACAGTAACACTGAAGCTTTCTTT. The chain is built from TRBV2 and TRBJ1-1; 7 bases match TRBD1. The CDR3 spans 13 residues. Germline V CDR1 and CDR2: SNHLY, FYNNEI. The V segment lost 10 bases and the J segment 2 bases; nucleotides outside the gene matches: 7.

The chain combines TRBV28 with TRBJ1-1, with D maybe TRBD1 (5 bases). CDR1 is MDHEN, CDR2 SYDVKM, per germline. The V end was cut by 9 bases, the J end by 6 bases, with 14 bases between. CDR3 size: 12 residues. The CDR3 here is CASNQGRAEAFF. In DNA, the CDR3 is TGTGCCAGTAATCAGGGTCGCGCTGAAGCTTTCTTT.

This chain joins TRBV5-5 and TRBJ2-1, with 7 bases identical to TRBD1. V lost 5 bases to trimming and J lost 5 bases; unmatched junction nucleotides: 10. The germline V gene encodes CDR1 SGHKS and CDR2 YYEKEE (reference sequence). There are 15 residues in the CDR3. This CDR3 reads CASRSGTENNNEQFF. CDR3 nucleotide sequence: TGTGCCAGCAGGTCCGGGACAGAGAATAACAATGAGCAGTTCTTC.

CDR3 nucleotide sequence: TGTGCCAGCAGCCCAGGGAGGAATCAAGAGACCCAGTACTTC. Translation gives CASSPGRNQETQYF. J is TRBJ2-5 and V is TRBV5-4; TRBD2 might be the D (6 bases). V was trimmed by 4 bases and J by 2 bases, leaving 12 bases between them. This CDR3 has 14 amino acids. Looked up from germline, CDR1 is SGHNT and CDR2 is YYREEE (reference sequence).

This clone has just a few counts. The gene calls are TRBV27 and TRBJ2-1, with TRBD1 identical over 7 bases. The V and J ends lost 4 bases and 7 bases, in that order; junction bases with no gene match: 13. This CDR3 spans 16 amino acids. Germline loops: CDR1 MNHEY, CDR2 SMNVEV (reference sequence). The CDR3 region has the DNA TGTGCCAGCAGTTCACACGGGACAGCCGGACGGAATGAGCAGTTCTTC. Protein product: CASSSHGTAGRNEQFF.

DNA of the CDR3: TGTGCCAGCAGGAGGACTAGCAGCGGTGAGCAGTTCTTC. Protein: CASRRTSSGEQFF. This chain uses TRBV2 with TRBJ2-1; 8 bases align to TRBD2. J gave up 9 bases and V 6 bases, and 7 bases lay outside the gene matches. Germline V gene sequence: CDR1 SNHLY, CDR2 FYNNEI. The CDR3 extends over 13 amino acids.

This chain connects TRBV5-4 to TRBJ1-1; 7 bases agree with TRBD1. CDR1 is SGHNT and CDR2 is YYREEE in the germline V gene (reference sequence). Trimming at V came to 3 bases and at J to 5 bases, leaving 7 bases not matched to a gene. CDR3 length: 14 amino acids. The CDR3 sequence: CASSYMTGYTEAFF. The CDR3 DNA is TGTGCCAGCAGCTATATGACAGGGTATACTGAAGCTTTCTTT.